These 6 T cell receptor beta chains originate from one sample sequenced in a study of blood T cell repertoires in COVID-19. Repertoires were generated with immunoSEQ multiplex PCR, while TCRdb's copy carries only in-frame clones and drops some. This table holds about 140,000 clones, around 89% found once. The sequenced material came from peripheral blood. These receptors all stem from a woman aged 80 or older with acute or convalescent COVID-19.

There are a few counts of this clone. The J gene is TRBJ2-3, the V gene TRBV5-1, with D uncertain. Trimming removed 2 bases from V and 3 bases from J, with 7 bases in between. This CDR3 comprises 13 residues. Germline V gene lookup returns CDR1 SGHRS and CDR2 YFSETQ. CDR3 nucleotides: TGCGCCAGCAGCTTCGACTCAACAGATACGCAGTATTTT. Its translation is CASSFDSTDTQYF.

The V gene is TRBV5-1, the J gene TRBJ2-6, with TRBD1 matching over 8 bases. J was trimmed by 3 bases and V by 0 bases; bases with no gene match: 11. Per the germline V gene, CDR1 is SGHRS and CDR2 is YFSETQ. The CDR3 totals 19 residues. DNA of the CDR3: TGCGCCAGCAGCTTGGCCCTAACAGGGGGTGCAATTGGGGCCAACGTCCTGACTTTC. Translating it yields CASSLALTGGAIGANVLTF.

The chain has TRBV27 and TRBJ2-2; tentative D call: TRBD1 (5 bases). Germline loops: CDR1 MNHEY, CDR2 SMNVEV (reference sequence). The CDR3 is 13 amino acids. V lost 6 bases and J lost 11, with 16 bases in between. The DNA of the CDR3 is TGTGCCAGCAGGAAGACCCAGGGAAGAGAGCTGTTTTTT. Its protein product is CASRKTQGRELFF.

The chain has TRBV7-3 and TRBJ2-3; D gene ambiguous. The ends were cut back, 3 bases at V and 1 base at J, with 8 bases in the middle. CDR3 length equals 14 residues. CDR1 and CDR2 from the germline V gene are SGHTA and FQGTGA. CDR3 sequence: CASSFSVGTDTQYF. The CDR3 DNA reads TGTGCCAGCAGCTTCAGCGTGGGCACAGATACGCAGTATTTT.

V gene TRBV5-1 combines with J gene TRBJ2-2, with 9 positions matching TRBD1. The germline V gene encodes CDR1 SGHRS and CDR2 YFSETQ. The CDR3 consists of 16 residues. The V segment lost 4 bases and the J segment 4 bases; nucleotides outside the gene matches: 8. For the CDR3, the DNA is TGCGCCAGCAGCAGACGGGACAGGGCGTTCACCGGGGAGCTGTTTTTT. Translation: CASSRRDRAFTGELFF.

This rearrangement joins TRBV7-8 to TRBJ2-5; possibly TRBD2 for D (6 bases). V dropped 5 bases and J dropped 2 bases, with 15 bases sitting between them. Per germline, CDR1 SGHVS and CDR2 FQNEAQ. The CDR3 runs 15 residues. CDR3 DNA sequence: TGTGCCAGCAGCCTTCTAGGGACTTTACAAGAGACCCAGTACTTC. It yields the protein CASSLLGTLQETQYF.